The 9 T cell receptor beta chains reported below all come from one sample, sequenced in a study of T cell responses to AZD1222 COVID-19 vaccine. Sequenced by immunoSEQ multiplex PCR; TCRdb stores in-frame clones only, minus some. The sample lists 30,000 to 35,000 clones; 78% were seen once. The material was peripheral blood, obtained 28 days after the second AZD1222 dose. The source of these receptors is an adult who received the AZD1222 COVID-19 vaccine.

The J gene is TRBJ2-1, the V gene TRBV10-3, with 9 positions matching TRBD1. CDR1 is ENHRY, CDR2 SYGVKD, per germline. The CDR3 covers 15 residues. The V and J ends lost 7 bases and 2 bases, in that order; junction bases with no gene match: 6. The CDR3 bases are TGTGCCATCAACCCCGGGACAGGGACCTACAATGAGCAGTTCTTC. Amino acid sequence: CAINPGTGTYNEQFF.

The sample holds one count of this clone. J is TRBJ2-1 and V is TRBV5-1; 9 positions agree with TRBD2. V dropped 3 bases and J dropped 4; count of bases not matched to a gene: 2. CDR3 length equals 14 residues. Per germline, CDR1 SGHRS and CDR2 YFSETQ. Here the CDR3 reads CASSSTSGYNEQFF. The CDR3 nucleotides are TGCGCCAGCAGCTCTACTAGCGGGTACAATGAGCAGTTCTTC.

This chain uses TRBV11-2 with TRBJ1-4; tentative D call: TRBD1 (6 bases). This CDR3 is 15 amino acids long. Germline V gene sequence: CDR1 SGHAT, CDR2 FQNNGV. V was cut by 1 base and J by 4 bases, with 10 bases left in between. CDR3 bases: TGTGCCAGCAGCTTAGCACAGGGCTTTAATGAAAAACTGTTTTTT. Translation gives CASSLAQGFNEKLFF.

The chain joins TRBV15 to TRBJ2-1; 11 bases are a match to TRBD2. The germline CDR1 and CDR2 sequences are LNHNV and YYDKDF (reference sequence). CDR3 length: 17 amino acids. Germline trimming cut 7 bases from V and 9 bases from J; bases unmatched to any gene: 17. CDR3 amino acids: CATKTGTSGPSGFEQFF. The CDR3 nucleotides are TGTGCCACCAAAACTGGGACTAGCGGCCCGTCGGGGTTTGAGCAGTTCTTC.

This clone has more than one count but fewer than ten. The chain combines TRBV4-3 with TRBJ1-5, with D possibly being TRBD1 (5 bases). The CDR3 extends over 16 amino acids. Germline assignment: CDR1 LGHNA and CDR2 YSLEER. With 2 bases removed from V and 0 bases from J, the gap between germline ends came to 11 bases. The CDR3 DNA follows: TGCGCCAGCAGCCAAAATACCGGGGGTAGCAATCAGCCCCAGCATTTT. Its translation: CASSQNTGGSNQPQHF.

This clone came up once. This chain connects TRBV2 to TRBJ1-4, with D possibly matching TRBD1 (6 bases). The germline V and J ends were trimmed by 4 bases and 4 bases, with 10 bases remaining between them. CDR1 and CDR2 from the germline V gene are SNHLY and FYNNEI. The CDR3 length is 14 residues. CDR3 amino acids: CASSVDRSNEKLFF. CDR3 nucleotide sequence: TGTGCCAGCAGTGTGGACAGAAGTAATGAAAAACTGTTTTTT.

The chain joins TRBV6-1 to TRBJ1-5, with 7 nucleotides matching TRBD1. The CDR3 length is 16 residues. From germline, CDR1 is MNHNS and CDR2 SASEGT. The junction had 10 bases not matched to a gene; V was cut back by 4 bases and J by 4 bases. The chain's CDR3 is CASSALRQGGNQPQHF. DNA for the CDR3: TGTGCCAGCAGTGCACTTAGACAGGGCGGGAATCAGCCCCAGCATTTT.

The V gene is TRBV2, the J gene TRBJ1-1; 7 nucleotides align to TRBD1. CDR3 length: 14 residues. CDR1 and CDR2 from the germline V gene are SNHLY and FYNNEI. J was trimmed by 0 bases and V by 6 bases; bases with no gene match: 4. CDR3 in DNA: TGTGCCAGCAGCGGGGACAGCATGAACACTGAAGCTTTCTTT. Amino acids: CASSGDSMNTEAFF. The full variable domain, its missing parts supplied by reference TRBV2 and TRBJ1-1, is EPEVTQTPSHQVTQMGQEVILRCVPISNHLYFYWYRQILGQKVEFLVSFYNNEISEKSEIFDDQFSVERPDGSNFTLKIRSTKLEDSAMYFCASSGDSMNTEAFFGQGTRLTVV.

This clone was observed a handful of times. The chain couples TRBV29-1 to TRBJ2-5; 14 bases fit TRBD2. V shed 6 bases and J 1 base; nucleotides not matched to a gene: 1. This CDR3 has 14 residues. Germline lookup yields CDR1 SQVTM and CDR2 ANQGSEA. The CDR3 region is CSVGLAGGQETQYF. The DNA for the CDR3 is TGCAGCGTCGGACTAGCGGGAGGCCAAGAGACCCAGTACTTC. The full variable domain, rest sourced from reference TRBV29-1 and TRBJ2-5, is SAVISQKPSRDICQRGTSLTIQCQVDSQVTMMFWYRQQPGQSLTLIATANQGSEATYESGFVIDKFPISRPNLTFSTLTVSNMSPEDSSIYLCSVGLAGGQETQYFGPGTRLLVL.